What follows is one T cell receptor beta chain and its context. This entry is derived from a study of control samples from healthy donors and cancer patients. Only in-frame clones appear in the TCRdb table, and some are missing; sequencing was by immunoSEQ multiplex PCR. Of some 110,000 clones listed, about 83% are singletons. Germline assignment: CDR1 LNHDA and CDR2 SQIVND (reference sequence). V was pared by 3 bases and J by 5 bases, with 11 bases between. The CDR3 consists of 13 residues. The V call is TRBV19, the J call TRBJ2-7; no definite D call. This sequence originates from a woman between 45 and 60 years old in good health. Sequencing was carried out using blood. In DNA form, the CDR3 reads TGTGCCAGTAGTATTAACGGCGACCACGAGCAGTACTTC. Its translation: CASSINGDHEQYF. Complete variable domain (other parts from reference TRBV19 and TRBJ2-7): DGGITQSPKYLFRKEGQNVTLSCEQNLNHDAMYWYRQDPGQGLRLIYYSQIVNDFQKGDIAEGYSVSREKKESFPLTVTSAQKNPTAFYLCASSINGDHEQYFGPGTRLTVT.